This T cell receptor (beta chain) was captured by sequencing in a study of CD8 T cells in Susac syndrome (dated by TCRdb to about 2019). Looking at the study overall: Repertoire sequencing was used to test whether CD8+ T cell activation and differentiation in Susac syndrome was antigen driven. Clonality of the CD8+ T cell repertoire was compared between 11 to 12 healthy donors, approximately 14 Susac syndrome patients and about 15 multiple sclerosis patients.

RNA was extracted using the RNeasy kit, and roughly 0.45 to 1 ug of the RNA was reverse transcribed with random hexamers. TCR beta CDR3 regions were amplified with the immunoSEQ multiplex PCR assay covering 54 Vbeta and 13 Jbeta segments. PCR amplification bias was corrected by using a synthetic template baseline for primer optimization and computational correction. In the paper's pipeline: Reads were annotated to V, D and J genes per IMGT and analyzed with immunoSEQ Analyzer, keeping only productive sequences. Clonality was calculated as one minus the Shannon entropy normalized by log2 of the number of productive unique sequences. For each patient and control, public and private clones were evaluated within the 100 most prevalent clones. Clones were defined as Susac-specific if absent from the healthy and MS cohorts, from roughly 1,100 published viral clones and from other ImmuneACCESS disease sequences. TCRdb redid the processing of the public reads, applying fastp at Q25 and MiXCR, and retained in-frame beta chains. Merged by CDR3 protein, the rows form single entries marked with the most common genes and DNA. TCRdb, rather than the study authors, made the V and J calls. The sample profile shows almost 450,000 distinct CDR3 sequences; more than 80% of them were found once. Around 0.12% of the sample lies in the top ten.

The CDR3 starts with the cysteine, ends with the phenylalanine, and has 18 residues. The read is trimmed to its CDR3 DNA, 54 bases read in frame from base 1. The CDR1 and CDR2 encoded by the germline V gene are MNHEY and SVGAGI. The trim is 0 bases for V and 0 bases for J, with a gap of 15 bases between the germline ends. To note about this clonotype: What antigen it recognizes has not been identified. Base qualities are missing; no much larger clone stands one base away.

Peripheral blood CD8+ and CD4+ T cells from healthy donors, Susac syndrome patients and multiple sclerosis patients were profiled using high-throughput TCR beta sequencing. The multiple sclerosis controls were treatment-naive patients who had stable or active relapsing-remitting disease and met the revised McDonald criteria. Bulk CD8+ and CD4+ T cells were purified magnetically by negative isolation, whereas CD8+ TEMRA cells were enriched by FACS. Blood was drawn into EDTA tubes, processed within 24 hours, and PBMCs were isolated by density gradient centrifugation. PBMCs intended for TCR sequencing were cryopreserved in liquid nitrogen and were subsequently thawed in a 37 degrees C water bath. The sorted or isolated CD4+, CD8+ and CD8+ TEMRA cells had a purity of 90% or higher. General conclusions and limits of the study: The number of individuals in the TCR sequencing and HLA analysis was acknowledged as relatively small.

The sequencing sample was made of CD8+ T cells from PBMCs. This TCR came from a human donor with multiple sclerosis. This chain joins TRBV6-5 to TRBJ2-1; the D gene is perhaps TRBD2, on 6 matching bases. Read as DNA, the sequence is TGTGCCAGCAGTTACTCAGGCGTTATGACTAGCTCCTACAATGAGCAGTTCTTC. Its protein reads: CASSYSGVMTSSYNEQFF.